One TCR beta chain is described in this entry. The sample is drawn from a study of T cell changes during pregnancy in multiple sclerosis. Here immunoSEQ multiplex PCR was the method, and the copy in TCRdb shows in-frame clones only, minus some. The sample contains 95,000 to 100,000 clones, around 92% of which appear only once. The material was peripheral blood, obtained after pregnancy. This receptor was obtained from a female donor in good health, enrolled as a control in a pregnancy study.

In nucleotides, the CDR3 is TGTGCCACCCCGGACCATAGAGCGGGGGCGGCCAATGAGCAGTTCTTC. Translated, it gives CATPDHRAGAANEQFF. The chain links TRBV2 to TRBJ2-1; 8 nucleotides line up with TRBD2. Germline V gene lookup returns CDR1 SNHLY and CDR2 FYNNEI. The trim removed 10 bases at V and 6 bases at J, leaving 17 bases unmatched. This CDR3 region has 16 residues.